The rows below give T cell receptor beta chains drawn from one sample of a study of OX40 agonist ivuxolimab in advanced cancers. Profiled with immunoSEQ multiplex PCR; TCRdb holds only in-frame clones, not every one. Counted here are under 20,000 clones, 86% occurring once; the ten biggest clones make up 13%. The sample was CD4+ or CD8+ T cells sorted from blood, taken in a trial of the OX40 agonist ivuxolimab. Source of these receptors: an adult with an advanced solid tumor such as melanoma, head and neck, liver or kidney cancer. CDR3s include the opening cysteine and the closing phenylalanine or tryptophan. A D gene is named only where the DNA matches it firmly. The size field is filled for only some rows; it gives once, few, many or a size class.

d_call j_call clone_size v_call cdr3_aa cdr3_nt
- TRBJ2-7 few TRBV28 CASVPRAVQLPPEAVQQYF TGTGCCAGCGTACCACGAGCCGTGCAGCTTCCCCCCGAGGCCGTGCAGCAGTACTTC
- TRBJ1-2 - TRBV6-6 CASSYSYGYTF TGTGCCAGCAGTTACAGCTATGGCTACACCTTC
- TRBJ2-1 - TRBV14 CASSGPGVSYNEQFF TGTGCCAGCAGCGGCCCGGGAGTATCCTACAATGAGCAGTTCTTC
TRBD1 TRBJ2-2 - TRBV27 CASSLTRDSTGELFF TGTGCCAGCAGTTTAACTCGGGACAGCACCGGGGAGCTGTTTTTT
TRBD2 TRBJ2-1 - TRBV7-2 CASSLVSGRATGGEQFF TGTGCCAGCAGCTTAGTTAGCGGGAGGGCCACGGGCGGTGAGCAGTTCTTC
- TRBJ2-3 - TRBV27 CASRGQGRFADTQYF TGTGCCAGCAGGGGGCAGGGGAGATTTGCGGATACGCAGTATTTT
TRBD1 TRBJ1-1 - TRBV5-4 CASSGEGQTVNTEAFF TGTGCCAGCAGCGGCGAGGGACAGACGGTGAACACTGAAGCTTTCTTT
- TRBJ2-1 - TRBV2 CARQGESYNEQFF TGTGCCAGACAGGGTGAGTCCTACAATGAGCAGTTCTTC
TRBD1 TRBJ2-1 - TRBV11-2 CASSPGGQWDEQFF TGTGCCAGCAGCCCAGGGGGCCAATGGGACGAGCAGTTCTTC
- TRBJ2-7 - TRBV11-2 CASHQGSLSYEQYF TGTGCCAGCCACCAGGGTTCCCTCTCCTACGAGCAGTACTTC
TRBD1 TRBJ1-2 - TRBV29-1 CSVEDADRENYGYTF TGCAGCGTTGAAGATGCGGACAGGGAGAACTATGGCTACACCTTC
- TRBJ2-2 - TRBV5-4 CASRGMNGELFF TGTGCCAGCAGGGGGATGAACGGGGAGCTGTTTTTT
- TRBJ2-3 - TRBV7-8 CASSQGVPLDTQYF TGTGCCAGCAGCCAGGGTGTCCCTTTAGATACGCAGTATTTT
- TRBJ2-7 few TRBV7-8 CASSPTLDPYEQYF TGTGCCAGCAGCCCCACCTTAGATCCCTACGAGCAGTACTTC
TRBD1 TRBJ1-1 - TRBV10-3 CAISAGGSGTEAFF TGTGCCATCAGTGCAGGGGGCAGTGGCACTGAAGCTTTCTTT
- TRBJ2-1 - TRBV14 CASSQLPVGSSYNEQFF TGTGCCAGCAGCCAGCTGCCGGTGGGGTCCTCCTACAATGAGCAGTTCTTC
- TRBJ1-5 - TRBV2 CASSERAGVSNQPQHF TGTGCCAGCAGTGAGCGGGCCGGGGTTAGCAATCAGCCCCAGCATTTT
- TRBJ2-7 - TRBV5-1 CASSYKFRDSYYEQYF TGCGCCAGCAGCTATAAATTTCGGGACTCCTACTACGAGCAGTACTTC
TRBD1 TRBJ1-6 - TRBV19 CASRTGRNSPLHF TGTGCCAGTCGGACAGGCCGCAATTCACCCCTCCACTTT